The entry that follows covers one T cell receptor beta chain sequence. No antigen is known for it. Only in-frame clones appear in the TCRdb table, and some are missing; sequencing was by immunoSEQ multiplex PCR. The table shows tens of thousands of clones, with around nine tenths occurring only once. This sample is part of a study of PD-1 blockade in classical Hodgkin lymphoma. Study findings and constraints: Patients excluded were those beginning nivolumab under 1 year after ASCT. The diversity seen at baseline in complete responders resembled that of newly diagnosed patients.

V trimming: 10 bases; J trimming: 6 bases; junction bases outside the gene matches: 16. CDR3 size: 15 residues. CDR1 is LNHDA and CDR2 is SQIVND in the germline V gene (reference sequence). The time point denotes: cycle 4 day 1 (C4D1), after less than 7 weeks of nivolumab. All the patients suffered relapse after autologous stem cell transplantation, and brentuximab vedotin exposure differed. The best responses consisted of complete response, partial response or progressive disease. This material consisted of peripheral blood mononuclear cells (PBMCs), taken before the fourth cycle of nivolumab. V is TRBV19 and J is TRBJ1-2; TRBD1 aligns across 8 bases. The TCR sequence derives from a human donor with classical Hodgkin lymphoma. The CDR3 nucleotides are TGTGCCACTGAGGACAGGGCAGAGTCGTTGCATGGCTACACCTTC. This translates into CATEDRAESLHGYTF.